Presented here are 16 T cell receptor beta chains from one specimen sequenced in a study of blood T cells in healthy people across ages (dated by TCRdb to the mid-2010s). Library preparation used 5' RACE. Sequencing relied on an Illumina HiSeq 2500. A second PCR of roughly 6 to 11 cycles was run with a J-beta primer mix and a sample-barcoded 5' primer. Through fastp at Q25 and MiXCR, TCRdb rebuilt clones from the public reads, retaining in-frame beta chains. Each entry merges the rows of one CDR3 protein and shows their most common DNA and genes. The sample includes around 1.7 million distinct CDR3 sequences, with about 30% observed a single time. More than 6% of the sample comes from the top ten. The source material was blood. All receptors come from a woman in her twenties or thirties in good health.

Concerning this clonotype: Given a much more abundant clone one base away, this may be a read error. CDR3 loop: CSQAGQGGNIRYF. The DNA of the CDR3 is TGCAGCCAAGCGGGACAGGGGGGGAACATTCGGTACTTC. The chain links TRBV20-1 to TRBJ2-4, with 11 bases aligning to TRBD1. The CDR3 length is 13 residues. CDR1 and CDR2 (germline): DFQATT, SNEGSKA (reference sequence).

The chain recombines TRBV9 with TRBJ1-1; 9 nucleotides align to TRBD1. Germline-derived CDR1 and CDR2 are SGDLS and YYNGEE. V lost 3 bases and J lost 4; bases outside the gene matches: 7. The CDR3 contains 15 residues. The CDR3 here is CASSGDRELGTEAFF. The DNA for the CDR3 is TGTGCCAGCAGCGGGGACAGGGAACTCGGCACTGAAGCTTTCTTT.

This clonotype was seen ten or more times. The rearrangement links TRBV7-2 to TRBJ2-7, with D possibly TRBD2 on 6 matching bases. This CDR3 spans 15 amino acids. Germline V gives CDR1 SGHTA, CDR2 FQGNSA. Trimming took off 1 base at V and 3 bases at J, with 13 bases between the two ends. This CDR3 is CASSLERGTYYEQYF. The DNA for the CDR3 is TGTGCCAGCAGCTTAGAACGCGGGACTTACTACGAGCAGTACTTC.

This clonotype was detected ten times or more. The rearrangement links TRBV20-1 to TRBJ2-1; a possible D gene is TRBD2 (6 bases). Germline lookup yields CDR1 DFQATT and CDR2 SNEGSKA (reference sequence). CDR3 size: 13 residues. The V end was cut by 4 bases, the J end by 5 bases, with 12 bases between. Here the CDR3 reads CSAKPLADNEQFF. The CDR3 nucleotides read TGCAGTGCTAAGCCGTTAGCGGACAATGAGCAGTTCTTC.

This sequence joins TRBV11-2 and TRBJ2-3; 7 bases agree with TRBD1. There are 17 residues in the CDR3. CDR1 and CDR2 from the germline V gene are SGHAT and FQNNGV. V lost 4 bases and J lost 7; bases outside the gene matches: 17. CDR3 sequence reads: CASSSIRQGRDTNTQYF. The CDR3 DNA reads as TGTGCCAGCAGCTCAATCAGACAGGGCCGAGACACGAATACGCAGTATTTT.

This clonotype was found many times. The chain is built from TRBV5-1 and TRBJ1-5; D call uncertain. Germline CDR1 SGHRS, CDR2 YFSETQ. V was trimmed by 4 bases and J by 4 bases, leaving 12 bases between them. This CDR3 is 14 amino acids long. The CDR3 region has the DNA TGCGCCAGCAGCCCAGATGGACGAAATCAGCCCCAGCATTTT. Encoded protein: CASSPDGRNQPQHF.

The chain carries TRBV6-5 and TRBJ2-5; D call uncertain. Between the trimmed V and J ends, which lost 0 bases and 7 bases, there was a span of 15 bases. The CDR3 consists of 15 residues. From germline, CDR1 is MNHEY and CDR2 SVGAGI. In DNA, the CDR3 is TGTGCCAGCAGTTACTCGAAGGGTGTACAATCGACCCAGTACTTC. It encodes CASSYSKGVQSTQYF.

The chain employs TRBV6-1 and TRBJ1-4; TRBD1 is a possible D gene (5 bases). V was cut by 1 base and J by 15 bases, with 18 bases left in between. The CDR3 consists of 14 residues. Germline V lookup: CDR1 MNHNS, CDR2 SASEGT. Here the CDR3 DNA reads TGTGCCAGCAGTGAAGAGCAGGGACTCCGAAGGGTGTTTTTT. Encoded protein: CASSEEQGLRRVFF.

As regards this clonotype: This may arise from a read error, as a much more abundant clone is one base away. The CDR3 ends on some other residue instead of the conserved phenylalanine or tryptophan, so this is likely a read error. The rearrangement uses TRBV5-1 and TRBJ2-7, with TRBD2 identical over 9 bases. Trimming removed 2 bases from V and 0 bases from J; junction bases left unmatched: 3. Germline CDR1 is SGHRS and CDR2 is YFSETQ. The CDR3 length is 15 residues. In nucleotides, the CDR3 is TGCGCCAGCAGCTTTAGCGGGGGCCGCTCCTACGAGCAGTACTGC. Protein sequence: CASSFSGGRSYEQYC.

The sample holds a few counts of this clonotype. The V call is TRBV6-5, the J call TRBJ1-5; D uncertain. Germline V gives CDR1 MNHEY, CDR2 SVGAGI. There are 13 residues in the CDR3. V was clipped by 8 bases and J by 3 bases, with 11 bases between them. CDR3 nucleotide sequence: TGTGCCAGCCGAAGTGGGGACAATCAGCCCCAGCATTTT. Translated, it gives CASRSGDNQPQHF.

Details on this clonotype: This could be a read error, since a much larger clone is one nucleotide away. The chain recombines TRBV6-6 with TRBJ2-1; no clear D gene. The CDR3 is made up of 12 amino acids. The germline V gene has CDR1 MNHNY and CDR2 SVGAGI (reference sequence). Trimming removed 1 base at V and 9 bases at J, with 7 bases between. The CDR3 coding sequence is TGTGCCAGCAGTTACTTTCTACCTGAGCAGTTCTTC. Translating it yields CASSYFLPEQFF.

For this clonotype: One base away lies a much larger clone, so this may be a sequencing read error. The gene calls are TRBV4-2 and TRBJ2-3, with TRBD2 identical over 8 bases. Germline CDR1 is LGHNA and CDR2 is YNFKEQ. Trimming removed 4 bases from V and 4 bases from J; junction bases left unmatched: 4. The CDR3 is 14 residues long. The CDR3 DNA sequence: TGTGCCAGCAGCCGAGTGGGACTAGCAGATACGCAGTATTTT. It encodes CASSRVGLADTQYF.

This clonotype came up a few times. This rearrangement joins TRBV11-2 to TRBJ2-3; 10 bases line up with TRBD2. J gave up 0 bases and V 3 bases, and 3 bases lay outside the gene matches. The length of the CDR3 is 16 residues. Germline V lookup: CDR1 SGHAT, CDR2 FQNNGV. In nucleotides, the CDR3 is TGTGCCAGCAGCTTTCAACTAGCGGGGAGCACAGATACGCAGTATTTT. Its protein product is CASSFQLAGSTDTQYF.

This clonotype was observed at least ten times. The CDR3 sequence: CASSIAAQETQYF. In DNA, the CDR3 is TGTGCCAGTAGTATAGCGGCCCAAGAGACCCAGTACTTC. The chain has TRBV5-5 and TRBJ2-5; tentatively, D is TRBD2 (6 bases). V lost 8 bases and J lost 1, with 12 bases in between. This CDR3 spans 13 amino acids. CDR1 SGHKS and CDR2 YYEKEE come from the germline V gene (reference sequence).

About this clonotype itself: A much larger clone lies one base from this, so it may be a read error. This rearrangement joins TRBV6-4 to TRBJ2-7; D uncertain. Germline loops: CDR1 MRHNA, CDR2 SNTAGT. Trimming removed 10 bases from V and 5 bases from J, with 15 bases in between. The CDR3 loop spans 12 amino acids. CDR3 region: CATTYTDDEQYF. The CDR3 nucleotides are TGTGCCACAACTTACACAGACGACGAGCAGTACTTC.

This clonotype was counted between two and nine times. This rearrangement joins TRBV24-1 to TRBJ1-1; D unclear. Trimming pared 3 bases from V and 7 bases from J, leaving 11 bases between. Germline loops: CDR1 KGHDR, CDR2 SFDVKD. The CDR3 is 13 amino acids. The CDR3 DNA follows: TGTGCCACCAGTGATGACTTGGGGAATGAAGCTTTCTTT. Translation: CATSDDLGNEAFF.